One T cell receptor beta chain is described in this entry. Antigen unknown. V was pared by 0 bases and J by 4 bases, with 8 bases between. The CDR3 extends over 13 amino acids. Germline V CDR1 and CDR2: DFQATT, SNEGSKA (reference sequence). A second PCR of 7 to 11 cycles used a sample-barcoded 5' primer and a J-beta primer mix. TCRdb re-derived calls from the 5' RACE reads in MiXCR, one entry per CDR3 protein. The repertoire includes under 800,000 distinct CDR3 sequences, roughly 45% of them detected once, and roughly 20% sits in the top ten. The data were obtained in a study of blood T cells in healthy people across ages. General observations from the study: Per million T cells, the diversity of TCR beta decreased roughly linearly as age advanced.

The origin of this receptor is a woman aged 55-70 years in good health. Sequenced: blood. The chain combines TRBV20-1 with TRBJ2-3; a possible D gene is TRBD2 (6 bases). The CDR3 bases are TGCAGTGCTAGAGATACGGGGGCAGATACGCAGTATTTT. Translation: CSARDTGADTQYF.